The 29 T cell receptor beta chains below all came from one sample that was sequenced in a study of blood T cell repertoires in COVID-19. Libraries were prepared by immunoSEQ multiplex PCR; TCRdb keeps only in-frame clonotypes and omits some of them. This sample has under 100,000 clones, with under 90% found just once. Sequences were obtained from peripheral blood. The source is a woman in her sixties or seventies with acute or convalescent COVID-19.

This clone was counted a single time. The V gene is TRBV10-1, the J gene TRBJ2-1, with 8 nucleotides matching TRBD1. Trimming removed 3 bases from V and 6 bases from J; junction bases left unmatched: 16. The length of the CDR3 is 18 residues. Per the germline V gene, CDR1 is WNHNN and CDR2 is SYGVQD (reference sequence). This chain's CDR3 is CASSDSLTGGRDRNEQFF. As DNA, the CDR3 is TGCGCCAGCAGTGACTCCCTTACAGGGGGTCGGGACCGCAATGAGCAGTTCTTC.

The rearrangement joins TRBV6-5 to TRBJ1-5; TRBD1 matches at 7 bases. From germline, CDR1 is MNHEY and CDR2 SVGAGI. The V gene end was trimmed by 6 bases and the J gene end by 6 bases; junction bases not matched to a gene: 8. The CDR3 loop spans 14 amino acids. In DNA, the CDR3 is TGTGCCAGCAGGACCAAACAGGGGAGTCAGCCCCAGCATTTT. Translating gives CASRTKQGSQPQHF.

This chain uses TRBV19 with TRBJ1-2; no firm D call. This CDR3 region has 14 residues. Trimming removed 7 bases at V and 1 base at J, with 13 bases between. Germline lookup yields CDR1 LNHDA and CDR2 SQIVND (reference sequence). CDR3 nucleotides: TGTGCCAGTACCCCGGTCCGGGGTAACTATGGCTACACCTTC. This sequence encodes CASTPVRGNYGYTF.

The rearrangement uses TRBV19 and TRBJ2-5; TRBD2 might be the D (6 bases). The length of the CDR3 is 13 residues. Trimming shortened V by 6 bases and J by 3 bases, and 11 bases separated the two germline ends. In germline, CDR1 is LNHDA, CDR2 SQIVND (reference sequence). DNA of the CDR3: TGTGCCAGTAGCCTAGCGAGGGAAGAGACCCAGTACTTC. Its translation: CASSLAREETQYF. The full variable domain, its missing parts supplied by reference TRBV19 and TRBJ2-5, is DGGITQSPKYLFRKEGQNVTLSCEQNLNHDAMYWYRQDPGQGLRLIYYSQIVNDFQKGDIAEGYSVSREKKESFPLTVTSAQKNPTAFYLCASSLAREETQYFGPGTRLLVL.

The rearrangement links TRBV28 to TRBJ1-5, with D unresolved. The CDR3 length is 16 residues. V lost 6 bases and J 0 bases, leaving 15 bases between the germline ends. The germline CDR1 and CDR2 sequences are MDHEN and SYDVKM. The CDR3 protein is CASSSGAAYSNQPQHF. In DNA form, the CDR3 reads TGTGCCAGCAGCTCCGGTGCGGCCTATAGCAATCAGCCCCAGCATTTT.

This clone was seen once. This chain connects TRBV7-9 to TRBJ1-4; perhaps TRBD1 as D (6 bases). The length of the CDR3 is 15 residues. The V end was cut by 6 bases, the J end by 5 bases, with 16 bases between. Germline CDR1 and CDR2: SEHNR and FQNEAQ (reference sequence). The CDR3 DNA reads TGTGCCAGCAGGGGTTCAGGGGCCCTCAATGAAAAACTGTTTTTT. Residues: CASRGSGALNEKLFF.

This clone was seen only a few times. The rearrangement uses TRBV27 and TRBJ1-1, with D possibly TRBD1 on 5 matching bases. V was cut by 0 bases and J by 1 base, with 12 bases left in between. Germline CDR1 MNHEY, CDR2 SMNVEV (reference sequence). This CDR3 spans 16 amino acids. Written as DNA, the CDR3 is TGTGCCAGCAGTTTATCCGGCAGGGTCTCGAACACTGAAGCTTTCTTT. It encodes CASSLSGRVSNTEAFF.

This sequence joins TRBV24-1 and TRBJ1-2, with 7 bases identical to TRBD1. J was trimmed by 1 base and V by 9 bases; bases with no gene match: 7. CDR1 and CDR2 (germline): KGHDR, SFDVKD. This CDR3 spans 14 amino acids. Here the CDR3 DNA reads TGTGCCACCTCACGGACAGGTGTTAACTATGGCTACACCTTC. Amino acids: CATSRTGVNYGYTF.

The genes are TRBV7-7 and TRBJ2-2; D gene unclear. CDR1 is SSHAT, CDR2 FNYEAQ, per germline (reference sequence). V lost 11 bases, J lost 4 bases, and 11 bases lay in between. The CDR3 contains 12 residues. The CDR3 spells CALQTPTGELFF. The CDR3 region has the DNA TGTGCCCTACAGACCCCCACCGGGGAGCTGTTTTTT.

The J gene is TRBJ1-3, the V gene TRBV13; 8 nucleotides line up with TRBD1. J gave up 0 bases and V 3 bases, and 1 base lay outside the gene matches. From germline, CDR1 is PRHDT and CDR2 FYEKMQ (reference sequence). The CDR3 extends over 15 amino acids. The CDR3 is CASSLQGASGNTIYF. CDR3 nucleotide sequence: TGTGCCAGCAGCTTGCAGGGGGCCTCTGGAAACACCATATATTTT.

This sequence joins TRBV5-6 and TRBJ2-1, with D unresolved. This CDR3 spans 14 amino acids. The germline gives CDR1 SGHDT, CDR2 YYEEEE. The V end lost 4 bases, the J end lost 1 base, and 9 bases lay between the germline ends. The CDR3 DNA reads TGTGCCAGCAGCCGAAAGAGATCCTACAATGAGCAGTTCTTC. Its translation is CASSRKRSYNEQFF.

The chain recombines TRBV6-5 with TRBJ1-5, with D unclear. The CDR3 extends over 13 amino acids. Trimming stripped 8 bases from V and 7 bases from J, with 15 bases between. CDR1 and CDR2 from the germline V gene are MNHEY and SVGAGI. The CDR3: CASRRFLSQPQHF. For the CDR3, the DNA is TGTGCCAGCCGCCGATTCCTGAGCCAGCCCCAGCATTTT.

The V and J genes are TRBV5-1 and TRBJ2-3; D is ambiguous. Germline CDR1 reads SGHRS; CDR2 reads YFSETQ. The V gene lost 1 base and the J gene lost 4 bases, with 13 bases spanning the gap. There are 15 residues in the CDR3. CDR3 amino acids: CASSLSGLSADTQYF. The CDR3, as DNA: TGCGCCAGCAGCTTGTCAGGTTTATCCGCAGATACGCAGTATTTT.

The gene calls are TRBV30 and TRBJ1-1; D call uncertain. The CDR3 is 12 amino acids. V was shortened by 2 bases and J by 3 bases, with 7 bases between the two germline ends. Per the germline V gene, CDR1 is GTSNPN and CDR2 is SVGIG (reference sequence). The CDR3 DNA is TGTGCCTGGAGTAGGGAGTACACTGAAGCTTTCTTT. Protein product: CAWSREYTEAFF.

The chain combines TRBV6-1 with TRBJ2-1; D is unresolved. Trimming took off 0 bases at V and 8 bases at J, with 14 bases between the two ends. The CDR3 totals 15 residues. Germline V lookup: CDR1 MNHNS, CDR2 SASEGT. The CDR3 loop reads CASSEARVSYDEQFF. In DNA, the CDR3 is TGTGCCAGCAGTGAAGCGAGAGTCTCGTATGATGAGCAGTTCTTC.

The V call is TRBV6-5, the J call TRBJ1-5, with D possibly TRBD1 on 5 matching bases. The length of the CDR3 is 13 residues. Germline V gene sequence: CDR1 MNHEY, CDR2 SVGAGI. The V gene lost 2 bases and the J gene lost 6 bases, with 8 bases spanning the gap. CDR3 in amino acids: CASSYGGGQPQHF. The CDR3 DNA is TGTGCCAGCAGTTACGGGGGGGGTCAGCCCCAGCATTTT.

The genes are TRBV28 and TRBJ2-3; TRBD1 aligns across 10 bases. CDR3 length: 16 residues. Germline values: CDR1 MDHEN, CDR2 SYDVKM. Trimming cost V 6 bases and J 13 bases; bases outside gene matches: 19. CDR3: CASSTTGGRRGGVKYF. CDR3 nucleotide sequence: TGTGCCAGCAGCACGACAGGGGGCAGGCGAGGCGGGGTAAAGTATTTT.

The chain has TRBV10-2 and TRBJ1-2, with D hard to call. V was pared by 2 bases and J by 1 base, with 11 bases between. This CDR3 spans 15 amino acids. CDR1 is WSHSY, CDR2 SAAADI, per germline. In DNA form, the CDR3 reads TGCGCCAGCAGTGAGGTCCCACCTAATAACTATGGCTACACCTTC. The encoded protein is CASSEVPPNNYGYTF.

The V and J genes are TRBV25-1 and TRBJ2-4, with D maybe TRBD1 (5 bases). The CDR3 length is 15 residues. In germline, CDR1 is MGHDK, CDR2 SYGVNS. Trimming stripped 4 bases from V and 0 bases from J, with 10 bases between. As DNA, the CDR3 is TGTGCCAGCAGTGGACAGAGTTTAGCCAAAAACATTCAGTACTTC. This encodes CASSGQSLAKNIQYF.

The chain has TRBV4-1 and TRBJ2-5; TRBD2 is a possible D gene (5 bases). Germline CDR1 and CDR2: MGHRA and YSYEKL. There are 15 residues in the CDR3. Trimming removed 3 bases at V and 4 bases at J, with 15 bases between. The CDR3 loop is CASSHPGSTTETQYF. CDR3 coding DNA: TGCGCCAGCAGCCACCCGGGGTCTACCACAGAGACCCAGTACTTC.

The chain couples TRBV7-2 to TRBJ2-2; 7 positions agree with TRBD1. The CDR3 is 15 residues long. The V gene's germline CDR1 is SGHTA and CDR2 FQGNSA. V was clipped by 5 bases and J by 1 base; unmatched bases: 4. CDR3 protein: CASSPGQLNTGELFF. The CDR3 region has the DNA TGTGCCAGCAGCCCGGGACAGTTGAACACCGGGGAGCTGTTTTTT.

The chain employs TRBV28 and TRBJ1-1, with 8 bases aligning to TRBD1. The CDR3 is 16 amino acids. The ends lost 1 base at V and 4 bases at J; junction bases unmatched: 8. The germline CDR1 and CDR2 sequences are MDHEN and SYDVKM. For the CDR3, the DNA is TGTGCCAGCAGTTTATTAGAAAGAACAGGGGGCACTGAAGCTTTCTTT. Translated: CASSLLERTGGTEAFF. The variable domain in full, with the rest retrieved from reference TRBV28 and TRBJ1-1, is DVKVTQSSRYLVKRTGEKVFLECVQDMDHENMFWYRQDPGLGLRLIYFSYDVKMKEKGDIPEGYSVSREKKERFSLILESASTNQTSMYLCASSLLERTGGTEAFFGQGTRLTVV.

This chain joins TRBV6-5 and TRBJ1-6; TRBD1 matches 7 bases. CDR3 length: 14 amino acids. Unmatched junction bases numbered 5, after V lost 5 bases and J lost 7 bases. Germline CDR1 is MNHEY and CDR2 is SVGAGI. CDR3 coding DNA: TGTGCCAGCAGTCGACAGGGTAACAATTCACCCCTCCACTTT. It translates to CASSRQGNNSPLHF.

The CDR3 protein is CASSSRDRAEQYV. The CDR3 DNA reads TGTGCCAGCAGTTCTAGGGACAGGGCCGAGCAGTACGTC. J is TRBJ2-7 and V is TRBV27; 9 bases map to TRBD1. CDR1 MNHEY and CDR2 SMNVEV come from the germline V gene (reference sequence). This CDR3 region has 13 residues. V lost 4 bases and J lost 6; bases outside the gene matches: 4.

The V gene is TRBV4-1, the J gene TRBJ2-5; a possible D gene is TRBD2 (7 bases). This CDR3 region has 15 residues. Germline lookup yields CDR1 MGHRA and CDR2 YSYEKL. V shed 6 bases and J shed 3 bases, with 17 bases lying between them. The CDR3 nucleotides read TGCGCCAGCAGGTCGGAGGGGGGGACTGAAGAGACCCAGTACTTC. Translating it yields CASRSEGGTEETQYF.

This chain uses TRBV14 with TRBJ2-1, with 8 nucleotides matching TRBD1. Looked up from germline, CDR1 is SGHDN and CDR2 is FVKESK. Trimming cost V 4 bases and J 2 bases; bases outside gene matches: 1. The CDR3 runs to 14 residues. The DNA of the CDR3 is TGTGCCAGCAGCCCGACAGGGGCCTACAATGAGCAGTTCTTC. It translates to CASSPTGAYNEQFF.

The chain is built from TRBV27 and TRBJ2-1; 11 positions agree with TRBD2. This CDR3 is 15 amino acids long. The J segment lost 8 bases and the V segment lost 6 bases, leaving 9 bases of the junction unmatched. CDR1 is MNHEY and CDR2 is SMNVEV in the germline V gene (reference sequence). The CDR3, as DNA: TGTGCCAGCAGCTCGGATAGCGGGGGGGCCCATGAGCAGTTCTTC. Its translation is CASSSDSGGAHEQFF.

The chain employs TRBV15 and TRBJ1-5, with TRBD1 matching 8 bases. Germline lookup yields CDR1 LNHNV and CDR2 YYDKDF (reference sequence). The V segment lost 2 bases and the J segment 5 bases; nucleotides outside the gene matches: 11. The CDR3 sequence is 17 residues long. In DNA form, the CDR3 reads TGTGCCACCAGCAGACCAGACTCTACAGGGGGTGATCAGCCCCAGCATTTT. It is translated as CATSRPDSTGGDQPQHF.

The gene calls are TRBV9 and TRBJ2-7; 13 bases fit TRBD2. Germline loops: CDR1 SGDLS, CDR2 YYNGEE. This CDR3 has 18 amino acids. Trimming removed 0 bases from V and 3 bases from J; junction bases left unmatched: 9. The CDR3 is CASSVEGLAGSQGYEQYF. CDR3 in DNA: TGTGCCAGCAGCGTAGAGGGACTAGCGGGAAGTCAGGGCTACGAGCAGTACTTC.